The 21 T cell receptor beta chains presented below share a single source sample, sequenced in a study of T-cell memory formation after mild COVID-19. TCRdb re-called the 5' RACE reads through MiXCR, storing one row per CDR3 protein. This sample has roughly 250,000 distinct CDR3 sequences, with over 15% found just once. The sample taken for sequencing was PBMCs or a T cell subset sorted from them (not recorded which). The receptors derive from a man between 18 and 35 years old who had mild COVID-19 (a few samples of this study predate the infection). Cell type and time point are not known.

The rearrangement uses TRBV29-1 and TRBJ2-3; TRBD2 matches 8 bases. The CDR3 runs to 15 residues. Per the germline V gene, CDR1 is SQVTM and CDR2 is ANQGSEA. J lost 7 bases, V lost 8 bases, and 17 bases had no gene match. The chain's CDR3 is CSLGGEWTSSNTQYF. The CDR3 nucleotides read TGCAGCCTAGGGGGGGAGTGGACTAGCAGTAATACGCAGTATTTT.

The chain couples TRBV28 to TRBJ1-2; D unresolved. The CDR3 runs 15 residues. Germline loops: CDR1 MDHEN, CDR2 SYDVKM. Trimming removed 5 bases from V and 8 bases from J, with 21 bases in between. The DNA for the CDR3 is TGTGCCAGCAGTCCTACGGGAAGAGGGTTGCCCGGCTACACCTTC. Protein sequence: CASSPTGRGLPGYTF.

V and J are TRBV4-2 and TRBJ2-2, with 12 bases lining up with TRBD2. Germline V CDR1 and CDR2: LGHNA, YNFKEQ. V lost 0 bases and J lost 6; bases outside the gene matches: 11. The CDR3 totals 19 residues. The CDR3 region has the DNA TGTGCCAGCAGCCAAGAAGGTCTAGCGGGGGGGTCAGGGTCCGGGGAGCTGTTTTTT. Protein product: CASSQEGLAGGSGSGELFF.

V gene TRBV29-1 combines with J gene TRBJ1-1, with D possibly TRBD1 on 5 matching bases. The CDR3 loop spans 13 amino acids. The germline V and J ends were trimmed by 7 bases and 1 base, with 13 bases remaining between them. Germline V gene lookup returns CDR1 SQVTM and CDR2 ANQGSEA. The CDR3 DNA reads TGCAGCGCTCTCCGGGGGTGGAACACTGAAGCTTTCTTT. Translation: CSALRGWNTEAFF.

The rearrangement joins TRBV20-1 to TRBJ2-5; TRBD1 is a possible D gene (6 bases). The V end lost 1 base, the J end lost 0 bases, and 12 bases lay between the germline ends. Per the germline V gene, CDR1 is DFQATT and CDR2 is SNEGSKA (reference sequence). The CDR3 consists of 15 residues. CDR3 region: CSARGEPGDQETQYF. DNA for the CDR3: TGCAGTGCTAGAGGGGAGCCAGGGGACCAAGAGACCCAGTACTTC.

The gene calls are TRBV20-1 and TRBJ2-2, with 9 bases identical to TRBD1. The CDR3 has 15 amino acids. V dropped 3 bases and J dropped 7; count of bases not matched to a gene: 9. Germline CDR1 reads DFQATT; CDR2 reads SNEGSKA (reference sequence). The CDR3 reads CSARIGQGWGGELFF. In DNA, the CDR3 is TGCAGTGCTAGGATCGGACAGGGGTGGGGCGGGGAGCTGTTTTTT.

The rearrangement links TRBV6-5 to TRBJ2-3, with 8 nucleotides matching TRBD1. J gave up 4 bases and V 5 bases, and 5 bases lay outside the gene matches. From germline, CDR1 is MNHEY and CDR2 SVGAGI. The CDR3 is made up of 14 amino acids. CDR3 amino acids: CASSPDREADTQYF. The CDR3 DNA reads as TGTGCCAGCAGTCCGGACAGGGAAGCAGATACGCAGTATTTT.

The chain carries TRBV12-3 or TRBV12-4 and TRBJ1-1; unclear D gene. The V and J ends lost 3 bases and 1 base respectively, with 9 bases between them. This CDR3 spans 14 amino acids. The CDR3 loop is CASSFQERNTEAFF. The CDR3 coding sequence is TGTGCCAGCAGTTTTCAAGAAAGGAACACTGAAGCTTTCTTT.

The gene calls are TRBV10-3 and TRBJ2-7; D uncertain. Germline V lookup: CDR1 ENHRY, CDR2 SYGVKD. This CDR3 is built from 12 residues. With 4 bases removed from V and 1 base from J, the gap between germline ends came to 5 bases. The CDR3 nucleotides are TGTGCCATCAGTGGAACTTCCTACGAGCAGTACTTC. Translating gives CAISGTSYEQYF.

This chain links TRBV4-2 with TRBJ1-1; D gene ambiguous. Trimming took 0 bases from V and 7 from J, leaving 18 bases between them. There are 16 residues in the CDR3. Germline V gene data show CDR1 as LGHNA and CDR2 as YNFKEQ. The CDR3 sequence is CASSQDRTGSLIEAFF. CDR3 DNA sequence: TGTGCCAGCAGCCAAGATCGGACGGGTTCCCTAATTGAAGCTTTCTTT.

This clonotype was seen many times. The chain has TRBV4-3 and TRBJ2-7; TRBD2 matches at 14 bases. Germline trimming cut 3 bases from V and 0 bases from J; bases unmatched to any gene: 10. The CDR3 sequence is 19 residues long. Looked up from germline, CDR1 is LGHNA and CDR2 is YSLEER. CDR3 sequence reads: CASSQETSGGACGSYEQYF. The CDR3 nucleotides read TGCGCCAGCAGCCAGGAGACTAGCGGGGGGGCCTGTGGCTCCTACGAGCAGTACTTC.

The table lists this clonotype with a few counts. The chain has TRBV6-2 or TRBV6-3 and TRBJ2-4, with TRBD2 matching 7 bases. The CDR3 runs 15 residues. Unmatched junction bases numbered 6, after V lost 6 bases and J lost 1 base. CDR1 and CDR2 (germline): MNHEY, SVGEGT. The CDR3 nucleotides are TGTGCCAGCAGCCTGATGGGGGGGGCCAAAAACATTCAGTACTTC. As protein: CASSLMGGAKNIQYF.

V is TRBV19 and J is TRBJ1-3; D is ambiguous. V was clipped by 3 bases and J by 2 bases, with 11 bases between them. This CDR3 is built from 15 residues. Germline V CDR1 and CDR2: LNHDA, SQIVND (reference sequence). CDR3 coding DNA: TGTGCCAGTAGTATTGCCGGGCCTGCTGGAAACACCATATATTTT. Amino acid sequence: CASSIAGPAGNTIYF.

This clonotype was observed a handful of times. The gene calls are TRBV12-3 or TRBV12-4 and TRBJ2-7, with a possible D match to TRBD1 (6 bases). This CDR3 region has 13 residues. The V gene lost 8 bases and the J gene lost 3 bases, with 14 bases spanning the gap. CDR3 in DNA: TGTGCCAGCCAAGTGACAGGTTACTACGAGCAGTACTTC. This gives the protein CASQVTGYYEQYF.

This clonotype was counted between two and nine times. The chain uses TRBV29-1 and TRBJ1-2, with a weak D call TRBD1 (5 bases). This CDR3 has 14 amino acids. Trimming shortened V by 7 bases and J by 3 bases, and 18 bases separated the two germline ends. Germline-derived CDR1 and CDR2 are SQVTM and ANQGSEA. CDR3 sequence (DNA): TGCAGCGCCTCGGGGCGCGGGGCGGACTATGGCTACACCTTC. Protein sequence: CSASGRGADYGYTF.

The J gene is TRBJ1-1, the V gene TRBV28; perhaps TRBD1 as D (5 bases). CDR1 MDHEN and CDR2 SYDVKM come from the germline V gene. There are 15 residues in the CDR3. Trimming cost V 5 bases and J 4 bases, with 17 bases left between them. The DNA of the CDR3 is TGTGCCAGCAGTCCGAGACAGTTTCCAATCACTGAAGCTTTCTTT. This sequence encodes CASSPRQFPITEAFF.

The rearrangement uses TRBV2 and TRBJ2-7, with TRBD1 identical over 11 bases. The CDR3 runs 13 residues. Germline values: CDR1 SNHLY, CDR2 FYNNEI. DNA for the CDR3: TGTGCCAGCACCTGGAGGACAGGGGGCAGTACAGGCGTC. Translating it yields CASTWRTGGSTGV.

V gene TRBV29-1 combines with J gene TRBJ1-2; D uncertain. This CDR3 comprises 12 residues. Germline loops: CDR1 SQVTM, CDR2 ANQGSEA. The V end was cut by 1 base, the J end by 5 bases, with 8 bases between. The CDR3, as DNA: TGCAGCGTTGAAGGGGGTTGGTATGGCTACACCTTC. Translation: CSVEGGWYGYTF. Filled out from reference TRBV29-1 and TRBJ1-2, the complete variable domain reads SAVISQKPSRDICQRGTSLTIQCQVDSQVTMMFWYRQQPGQSLTLIATANQGSEATYESGFVIDKFPISRPNLTFSTLTVSNMSPEDSSIYLCSVEGGWYGYTFGSGTRLTVV.

There are a few counts of this clonotype. The chain recombines TRBV7-2 with TRBJ2-5; the match to TRBD2 covers 11 bases. Germline V gives CDR1 SGHTA, CDR2 FQGNSA. The CDR3 contains 16 residues. J lost 5 bases, V lost 3 bases, and 8 bases had no gene match. In nucleotides, the CDR3 is TGTGCCAGCAGCTTGGTCGCTAGCGGGGGGTTCGAGACCCAGTACTTC. The encoded protein is CASSLVASGGFETQYF.

This clonotype came up a few times. The V call is TRBV10-2, the J call TRBJ1-1; D call uncertain. This CDR3 comprises 12 residues. The germline CDR1 and CDR2 sequences are WSHSY and SAAADI. V gave up 6 bases and J gave up 1 base, with 6 bases separating them. CDR3 coding DNA: TGCGCCAGCAGGGCACAGAACACTGAAGCTTTCTTT. Translation: CASRAQNTEAFF.

This clonotype was counted only a few times. The chain couples TRBV4-2 to TRBJ2-3, with D possibly called TRBD1 or TRBD2 (6 bases each). CDR1 is LGHNA and CDR2 is YNFKEQ in the germline V gene. The CDR3 has 17 residues. V dropped 1 base and J dropped 4 bases, with 18 bases sitting between them. CDR3 sequence: CASSQAGATFGADTQYF. The CDR3 DNA is TGTGCCAGCAGCCAAGCGGGGGCGACATTTGGGGCAGATACGCAGTATTTT.